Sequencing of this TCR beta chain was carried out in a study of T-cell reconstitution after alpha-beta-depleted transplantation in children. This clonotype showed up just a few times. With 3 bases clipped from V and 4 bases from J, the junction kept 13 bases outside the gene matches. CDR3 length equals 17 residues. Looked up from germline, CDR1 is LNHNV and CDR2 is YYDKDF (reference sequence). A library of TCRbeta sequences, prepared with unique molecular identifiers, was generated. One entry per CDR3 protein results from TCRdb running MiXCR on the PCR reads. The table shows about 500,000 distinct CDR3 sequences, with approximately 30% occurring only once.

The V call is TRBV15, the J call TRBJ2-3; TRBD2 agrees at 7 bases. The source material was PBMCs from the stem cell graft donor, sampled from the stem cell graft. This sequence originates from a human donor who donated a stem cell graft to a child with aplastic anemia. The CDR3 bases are TGTGCCACCAGCAGCTCCCCTAGGACCGCGGGGGCAGATACGCAGTATTTT. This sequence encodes CATSSSPRTAGADTQYF.